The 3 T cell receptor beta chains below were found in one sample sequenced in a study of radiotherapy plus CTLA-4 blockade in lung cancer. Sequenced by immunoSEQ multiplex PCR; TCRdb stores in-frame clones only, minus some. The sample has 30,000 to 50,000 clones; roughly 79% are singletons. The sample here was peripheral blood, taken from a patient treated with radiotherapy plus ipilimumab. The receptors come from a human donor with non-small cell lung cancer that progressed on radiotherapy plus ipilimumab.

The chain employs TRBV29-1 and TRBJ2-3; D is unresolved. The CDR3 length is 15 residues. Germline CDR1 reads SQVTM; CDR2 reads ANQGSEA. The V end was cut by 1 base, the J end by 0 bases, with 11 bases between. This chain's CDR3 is CSVEGGTASTDTQYF. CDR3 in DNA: TGCAGCGTTGAAGGAGGAACCGCTAGCACAGATACGCAGTATTTT.

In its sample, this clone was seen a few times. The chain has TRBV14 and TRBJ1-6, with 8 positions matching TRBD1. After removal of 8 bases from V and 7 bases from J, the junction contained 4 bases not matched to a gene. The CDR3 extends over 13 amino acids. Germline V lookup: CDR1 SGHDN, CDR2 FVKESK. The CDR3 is CASGGQGNSPLHF. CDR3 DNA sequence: TGTGCCAGCGGAGGACAGGGAAATTCACCCCTCCACTTT.

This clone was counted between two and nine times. The CDR3 loop reads CASSHSTGDTEAFF. The CDR3 nucleotides are TGCGCCAGCAGCCACTCAACAGGGGACACTGAAGCTTTCTTT. The chain recombines TRBV4-3 with TRBJ1-1; 7 positions match TRBD1. V gave up 3 bases and J gave up 3 bases; unmatched junction bases: 4. The CDR3 is 14 amino acids. Germline loops: CDR1 LGHNA, CDR2 YSLEER.